The entry that follows covers one TCR beta chain sequence. Amplification used 60 Vbeta primers and 13 Jbeta primers. The repertoire was sequenced with immunoSEQ multiplex PCR; TCRdb's copy has only in-frame clones and lacks some. The table lists more than 85,000 clones, 60% to 85% of them singletons. The source of the sample is a study of cytomegalovirus exposure and HLA in healthy donors. This CDR3 comprises 21 residues. V and J are TRBV21-1 and TRBJ2-7; the table's D call of TRBD1 was not tested on the DNA. TRBV21-1 is reported as a pseudogene. The TCR originated in a male donor in good health and CMV-seronegative. Sequenced material: PBMCs. As DNA, the CDR3 is TGTGCCAGCAGCAAATTTCATCCCCCCCGTTGGCTAACAGGGCACTCCTACGAGCAGTACTTC. It codes for CASSKFHPPRWLTGHSYEQYF.